This T cell receptor (beta chain) was profiled in a study of T-cell reconstitution after alpha-beta-depleted transplantation in children. Study findings and constraints: T cells produced anew were the main source of T-cell counts and diversity one year after transplant. The origin of alpha-beta T cells about two months after transplant was reportedly several hundred expanded graft clones.

Worth noting for this clonotype: Its specificity is unknown.

Unique molecular identifiers were used in preparing the TCRbeta library. TCRdb reanalysed the PCR reads using MiXCR and keeps one entry per CDR3 protein. This sample yields 800,000 to 1,000,000 distinct CDR3 sequences, of which around 30% are seen a single time; more than 25% belongs to the top ten. The TCR originated in a boy in the first two years of life who had a stem cell transplant for SCID, so the T cells may come from the graft donor. The sequencing here drew on PBMCs, mostly from graft donor cells, taken 360 days after TCRalphabeta/CD19-depleted stem cell transplant.

CDR3 DNA sequence: TGTGCCAGCAGCCAATTTCCCCGGGACAGACCGAACACTGAAGCTTTCTTT. This codes for CASSQFPRDRPNTEAFF. This chain links TRBV4-2 with TRBJ1-1; 7 positions agree with TRBD1. The junction had 10 bases not matched to a gene; V was cut back by 2 bases and J by 1 base. Germline V gene sequence: CDR1 LGHNA, CDR2 YNFKEQ. The CDR3 is made up of 17 amino acids.